This T cell receptor beta chain was observed in a study of tumor and adjacent non-tumor tissue in lung cancer. This clonotype was recorded once. One end of the junction does not line up with germline, which may come from a read error. The template was RNA from unsorted bulk tissue. The V gene's germline CDR1 is MNHNS and CDR2 SASEGT. This CDR3 region has 14 residues. The library came from three nested PCR rounds adapted from ARM-PCR protocols. One entry per CDR3 protein, called by TCRdb with MiXCR from the multiplex PCR reads. Counted here are roughly 65,000 distinct CDR3 sequences, just under 60% occurring once; the ten biggest clones make up around 20%.

Sample: lung tumor tissue. The J gene is TRBJ2-7, the V gene TRBV6-1; a weak D match, TRBD1 (6 bases). This sequence was found in a man aged 45-65 years with non-small cell lung cancer. The CDR3 coding sequence is TGTTCCAGCAGTGAATGGGACACGAGATCACCGCAATACTTC. Amino acids: CSSSEWDTRSPQYF.